This T cell receptor beta chain appears in the sequencing data of a study of blood T cell repertoires in COVID-19. Background on the study: Samples taken during acute and convalescent COVID-19 were collected in the United States, Italy and Spain.

Which cohort a participant joined came from the clinical history participants gave. Within 2 weeks of study entry, exposed participants had contacted a PCR-confirmed or clinician-diagnosed COVID-19 case. Method: immunoSEQ multiplex PCR; TCRdb's copy keeps in-frame clones and lacks some. This table has roughly 380,000 clones, around nine tenths appearing once. The V and J ends lost 4 bases and 7 bases, in that order; junction bases with no gene match: 9. The CDR3 is 14 residues long. Germline-derived CDR1 and CDR2 are SGHRS and YFSETQ. This clone was seen a handful of times. The sequencing sample was made of PBMCs or T cells enriched from blood (not recorded which). The chain is built from TRBV5-1 and TRBJ1-2; 8 bases align to TRBD1. The sequence was obtained from a woman in her 30s who had been exposed to COVID-19. The CDR3, as DNA: TGCGCCAGCAGCATCGACCAGGGGGCCGGTGGCTACACCTTC. Residues: CASSIDQGAGGYTF.